Listed below are T cell receptor beta chains from one sample, sequenced in a study of blood T cells in healthy people across ages. Via MiXCR, TCRdb re-called the 5' RACE reads, giving one row per CDR3 protein. The data contain hundreds of thousands of distinct CDR3 sequences, approximately 50% of them singletons. The sequencing input was blood. These receptors were obtained from a woman aged 55-70 years in good health. Each CDR3 is given with its conserved first and last residue. Fields, in order: V gene, clone size, D gene, J gene, CDR3 protein, CDR3 DNA. A D gene is named only where the DNA matches it firmly. Rows give clone size only sometimes, using once, few, many, or a class for an expanded clone.

TRBV7-9	NA	NA	TRBJ1-4	CASSLAGYEKLFF	TGTGCCAGCAGCTTAGCGGGCTATGAAAAACTGTTTTTT
TRBV7-9	NA	NA	TRBJ1-2	CASSFATRDGYTF	TGTGCCAGCAGCTTCGCGACTAGGGATGGCTACACCTTC
TRBV6-5	few	NA	TRBJ2-7	CASSPGGAQYF	TGTGCCAGCAGTCCAGGGGGGGCCCAGTACTTC
TRBV20-1	few	TRBD2	TRBJ2-7	CSAATSASYEQYF	TGCAGTGCTGCGACTAGCGCCTCCTACGAGCAGTACTTC
TRBV3-1	NA	NA	TRBJ2-1	CASSINRVQEQFF	TGTGCCAGCAGCATCAACCGGGTTCAGGAGCAGTTCTTC
TRBV20-1	NA	NA	TRBJ2-1	CSANTGYNEQFF	TGCAGTGCTAACACCGGCTACAATGAGCAGTTCTTC
TRBV24-1	NA	NA	TRBJ2-4	CATSDPTGGGNIQYF	TGTGCCACCAGTGACCCGACAGGAGGTGGGAACATTCAGTACTTC
TRBV6-2/TRBV6-3	NA	TRBD2	TRBJ2-1	CASSYPPGLAGVVGEQFF	TGTGCCAGCAGTTACCCTCCGGGACTAGCGGGAGTGGTTGGTGAGCAGTTCTTC
TRBV20-1	NA	NA	TRBJ1-2	CSASHGANYGYTF	TGCAGTGCCAGCCACGGAGCTAACTATGGCTACACCTTC
TRBV7-2	few	NA	TRBJ1-2	CASSVRNHYGYTF	TGTGCCAGCAGCGTCAGGAATCACTATGGCTACACCTTC
TRBV20-1	once	NA	TRBJ1-5	CSARDALRENQPQHF	TGCAGTGCTAGAGATGCATTACGAGAGAATCAGCCCCAGCATTTT
TRBV28	NA	TRBD2	TRBJ2-7	CASSFAGLAGYEQYF	TGTGCCAGCAGTTTCGCCGGACTAGCGGGCTACGAGCAGTACTTC
TRBV20-1	few	TRBD2	TRBJ2-3	CSARVRLAGAGDTQYF	TGCAGTGCTAGAGTCCGACTAGCGGGAGCCGGAGATACGCAGTATTTT
TRBV5-1	few	NA	TRBJ2-1	CASGYIDSYNEQFF	TGCGCCAGCGGATACATAGACTCCTACAATGAGCAGTTCTTC
TRBV10-3	once	NA	TRBJ1-1	CAINEGSTEAFF	TGTGCCATCAATGAGGGTTCCACTGAAGCTTTCTTT
TRBV7-2	NA	NA	TRBJ1-2	CASSLETGPLYGYTF	TGTGCCAGCAGCTTAGAGACAGGTCCCCTCTATGGCTACACCTTC
TRBV28	NA	TRBD1	TRBJ1-6	CASSPRDRYNSPLHF	TGTGCCAGCAGTCCCCGGGACAGATATAATTCACCCCTCCACTTT
TRBV18	NA	TRBD2	TRBJ2-3	CASSRGLADTDTQYF	TGTGCCAGCTCACGGGGACTAGCGGATACAGATACGCAGTATTTT
TRBV24-1	NA	NA	TRBJ2-5	CATSDVTGEGETQYF	TGTGCCACCAGTGACGTGACAGGGGAGGGAGAGACCCAGTACTTC
TRBV4-3	few	NA	TRBJ2-7	CASSQAWQSSYEQYF	TGCGCCAGCAGCCAAGCTTGGCAGAGCTCCTACGAGCAGTACTTC
TRBV3-1	NA	NA	TRBJ1-5	CASSLGTALNQPQHF	TGTGCCAGCAGCCTCGGGACGGCCCTCAATCAGCCCCAGCATTTT
TRBV20-1	NA	NA	TRBJ2-3	CSAKAMDRTDTQYF	TGCAGTGCTAAGGCTATGGACCGCACAGATACGCAGTATTTT
TRBV24-1	few	TRBD2	TRBJ2-1	CATSDSRTSGNEQFF	TGTGCCACCAGTGATTCCCGGACTAGCGGAAATGAGCAGTTCTTC
TRBV14	few	NA	TRBJ1-2	CASSRGGGSGYTF	TGTGCCAGCAGCCGCGGTGGCGGGAGTGGCTACACCTTC
TRBV12-3/TRBV12-4	NA	NA	TRBJ2-2	CASSFSAAHTGELFF	TGTGCCAGCAGCTTCAGCGCTGCGCACACCGGGGAGCTGTTTTTT
TRBV20-1	few	NA	TRBJ2-5	CSAPRGHQETQYF	TGCAGTGCTCCTAGGGGTCACCAAGAGACCCAGTACTTC
TRBV6-2/TRBV6-3	NA	NA	TRBJ1-1	CASPGGTEAFF	TGTGCCAGCCCCGGGGGGACTGAAGCTTTCTTT
TRBV5-1	few	TRBD2	TRBJ2-7	CASSITSGAPYEQYF	TGCGCCAGCAGCATCACTAGCGGGGCCCCCTACGAGCAGTACTTC
TRBV5-1	NA	TRBD1	TRBJ1-2	CASSPRTGPNYGYTF	TGCGCCAGCAGCCCGCGGACAGGGCCTAACTATGGCTACACCTTC
TRBV20-1	NA	NA	TRBJ1-2	CSARPGGSETFGYTF	TGCAGTGCTAGGCCGGGAGGGAGCGAGACGTTTGGCTACACCTTC
TRBV7-3	once	NA	TRBJ2-5	CASSSTGPETQYF	TGTGCCAGCAGCTCAACAGGGCCAGAGACCCAGTACTTC